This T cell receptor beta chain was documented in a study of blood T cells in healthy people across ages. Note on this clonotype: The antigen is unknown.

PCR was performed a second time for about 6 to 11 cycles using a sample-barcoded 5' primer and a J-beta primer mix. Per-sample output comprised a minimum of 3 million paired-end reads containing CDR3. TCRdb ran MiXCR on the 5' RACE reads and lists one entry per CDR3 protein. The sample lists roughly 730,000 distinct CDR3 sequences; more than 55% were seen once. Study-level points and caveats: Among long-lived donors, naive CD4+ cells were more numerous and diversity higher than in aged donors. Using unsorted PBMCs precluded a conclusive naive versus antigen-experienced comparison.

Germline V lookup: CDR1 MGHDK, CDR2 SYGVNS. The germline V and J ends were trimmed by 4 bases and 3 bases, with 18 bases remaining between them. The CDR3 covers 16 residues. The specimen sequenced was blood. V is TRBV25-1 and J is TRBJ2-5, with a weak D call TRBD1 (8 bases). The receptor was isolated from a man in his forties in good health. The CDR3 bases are TGTGCCAGCAGTGCGCCCCGGACAGGGACTAAAGAGACCCAGTACTTC. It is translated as CASSAPRTGTKETQYF.